The next 2 T cell receptor beta chains were all read from a single sample in a study of blood T cells in healthy people across ages. PCR was performed a second time for about 7 to 11 cycles using a sample-barcoded 5' primer and a J-beta primer mix. TCRdb reprocessed the 5' RACE reads with MiXCR, giving one entry per CDR3 protein. Of just over 1 million distinct CDR3 sequences in the sample, 45% were seen once. Specimen: blood. These receptors were collected from a woman aged 55-69 years in good health.

This clonotype was seen only a few times. The rearrangement links TRBV5-1 to TRBJ2-7, with 11 bases lining up with TRBD1. Germline V CDR1 and CDR2: SGHRS, YFSETQ. CDR3 size: 17 residues. Trimming cost V 1 base and J 6 bases; bases outside gene matches: 12. The CDR3 is CASSLIFRRTGGFEQYF. CDR3 sequence (DNA): TGCGCCAGCAGCTTGATATTCCGTAGGACAGGGGGCTTCGAGCAGTACTTC. Combining the CDR3 with reference TRBV5-1 and TRBJ2-7 gives the whole variable domain KAGVTQTPRYLIKTRGQQVTLSCSPISGHRSVSWYQQTPGQGLQFLFEYFSETQRNKGNFPGRFSGRQFSNSRSEMNVSTLELGDSALYLCASSLIFRRTGGFEQYFGPGTRLTVT.

The V and J genes are TRBV29-1 and TRBJ2-5, with D possibly called TRBD1 or TRBD2 (5 bases each). Trimming removed 6 bases from V and 1 base from J, with 12 bases in between. The CDR3 spans 13 residues. From germline, CDR1 is SQVTM and CDR2 ANQGSEA. The CDR3 loop reads CSVRAGGQETQYF. The CDR3 bases are TGCAGCGTACGAGCTGGGGGCCAAGAGACCCAGTACTTC. The full variable domain, in which reference TRBV29-1 and TRBJ2-5 provide the parts outside the CDR3, is SAVISQKPSRDICQRGTSLTIQCQVDSQVTMMFWYRQQPGQSLTLIATANQGSEATYESGFVIDKFPISRPNLTFSTLTVSNMSPEDSSIYLCSVRAGGQETQYFGPGTRLLVL.